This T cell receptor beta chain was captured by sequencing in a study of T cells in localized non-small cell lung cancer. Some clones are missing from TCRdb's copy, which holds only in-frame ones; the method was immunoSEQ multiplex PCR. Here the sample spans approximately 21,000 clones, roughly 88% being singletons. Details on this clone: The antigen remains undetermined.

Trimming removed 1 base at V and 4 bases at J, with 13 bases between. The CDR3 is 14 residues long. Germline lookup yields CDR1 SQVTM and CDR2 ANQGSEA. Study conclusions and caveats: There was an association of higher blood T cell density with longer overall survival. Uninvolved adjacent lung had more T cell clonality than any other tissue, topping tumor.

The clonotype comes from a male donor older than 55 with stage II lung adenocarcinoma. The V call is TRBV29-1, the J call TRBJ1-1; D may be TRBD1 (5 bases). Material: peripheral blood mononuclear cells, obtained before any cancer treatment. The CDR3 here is CSVEVRSGGTEAFF. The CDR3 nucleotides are TGCAGCGTTGAAGTTCGGTCGGGGGGCACTGAAGCTTTCTTT.